A selection of T cell receptor beta chains follows, all from one sample in a study of blood T cells in healthy people across ages. A single record per CDR3 protein comes from TCRdb applying MiXCR to the 5' RACE reads. The sample contains some 780,000 distinct CDR3 sequences, more than 55% of which appear only once. Sample: blood. The receptor source for this set is a man aged 40-55 years in good health. Both conserved end residues are part of each CDR3. Each record gives: J gene, D gene, clone size, V gene, CDR3 DNA, CDR3 protein. A D gene is named only where the DNA matches it firmly. A clone size is listed for some rows: how often the clone was seen (once, few, many), or a class if it is expanded.

J: TRBJ2-7
D: TRBD2
size: NA
V: TRBV12-3/TRBV12-4
DNA: TGTGCCAGCAGTTCCCCTCCGACTAGCGGGAAATACGAGCAGTACTTC
CDR3: CASSSPPTSGKYEQYF

J: TRBJ2-1
D: NA
size: NA
V: TRBV27
DNA: TGTGCCAGCAGTTTATGGCAGGGAGGCAATGAGCAGTTCTTC
CDR3: CASSLWQGGNEQFF

J: TRBJ1-1
D: TRBD1
size: NA
V: TRBV7-2
DNA: TGTGCCAGCAGTTACGGGACAGGGAAGGGGTTGAACACTGAAGCTTTCTTT
CDR3: CASSYGTGKGLNTEAFF

J: TRBJ2-1
D: NA
size: NA
V: TRBV9
DNA: TGTGCCAGCAGCGTAGCTAGTGGACACAACAATGAGCAGTTCTTC
CDR3: CASSVASGHNNEQFF

J: TRBJ2-1
D: NA
size: NA
V: TRBV6-2/TRBV6-3
DNA: TGTGCCAGTAGCCCTGTATACAATGAGCAGTTCTTC
CDR3: CASSPVYNEQFF

J: TRBJ2-5
D: NA
size: NA
V: TRBV7-3
DNA: TGTGCCAGCAGCTTCGATACTAGCACGGAGACCCAGTACTTC
CDR3: CASSFDTSTETQYF

J: TRBJ2-7
D: NA
size: NA
V: TRBV7-9
DNA: TGTGCCAGCAGCTTAGGGATTGGCTACGAGCAGTACTTC
CDR3: CASSLGIGYEQYF

J: TRBJ2-5
D: NA
size: NA
V: TRBV7-3
DNA: TGTGCCAGCAGCTCCCTTTTTGGGGAGACCCAGTACTTC
CDR3: CASSSLFGETQYF

J: TRBJ2-1
D: TRBD2
size: NA
V: TRBV7-2
DNA: TGTGCCAGCAGCTTAGGAGGCGGGAGAGAGCAGTTCTTC
CDR3: CASSLGGGREQFF

J: TRBJ2-2
D: NA
size: few
V: TRBV6-4
DNA: TGTGCCAGCAGTGATGGACAAGGGAACACCGGGGAGCTGTTTTTT
CDR3: CASSDGQGNTGELFF

J: TRBJ2-5
D: NA
size: NA
V: TRBV9
DNA: TGTGCCAGCAGCGTAAGTGATGAGACCCAGTACTTC
CDR3: CASSVSDETQYF

J: TRBJ2-5
D: NA
size: few
V: TRBV7-2
DNA: TGTGCCAGCAGCTCCACTGGACGGTTTGGAGAGACCCAGTACTTC
CDR3: CASSSTGRFGETQYF

J: TRBJ1-5
D: NA
size: NA
V: TRBV4-3
DNA: TGCGCCAGCAGCCAAGACTGGGGATCATCTCAGCCCCAGCATTTT
CDR3: CASSQDWGSSQPQHF

J: TRBJ2-5
D: NA
size: once
V: TRBV20-1
DNA: TGCAGTGCTGGGGCCAATCTGGGAGGCGAGACCCAGTACTTC
CDR3: CSAGANLGGETQYF

J: TRBJ2-7
D: NA
size: once
V: TRBV25-1
DNA: TGTGCCAGCTGTTGTTACTACGAGCAGTACTTC
CDR3: CASCCYYEQYF

J: TRBJ2-5
D: TRBD1
size: NA
V: TRBV5-5
DNA: TGTGCCAGCAGCTTGGCCGACAGGGGGCGTGTGGAGACCCAGTACTTC
CDR3: CASSLADRGRVETQYF

J: TRBJ2-4
D: NA
size: NA
V: TRBV12-3/TRBV12-4
DNA: TGTGCCAGCAGTGTTGTTGCCAAAAACATTCAGTACTTC
CDR3: CASSVVAKNIQYF

J: TRBJ2-7
D: TRBD2
size: NA
V: TRBV12-3/TRBV12-4
DNA: TGTGCCAGCAGGCTAGCGGGAGATTTCGACGAGCAGTACTTC
CDR3: CASRLAGDFDEQYF

J: TRBJ2-7
D: NA
size: NA
V: TRBV20-1
DNA: TGCAGTGGACAGGCCAACGACTACGAGCAGTACTTC
CDR3: CSGQANDYEQYF

J: TRBJ1-1
D: NA
size: few
V: TRBV7-8
DNA: TGTGCCAGCAGCTTAGTACCCAGGGGCACTGAAGCTTTCTTT
CDR3: CASSLVPRGTEAFF

J: TRBJ2-1
D: NA
size: once
V: TRBV5-8
DNA: TGTGCCAGCACTAACACTGGGGCGCGGCTGCAGTTCTTC
CDR3: CASTNTGARLQFF

J: TRBJ2-1
D: NA
size: NA
V: TRBV20-1
DNA: TGCAGTGCTAGGAACACAAACCCCTACAATGAGCAGTTCTTC
CDR3: CSARNTNPYNEQFF

J: TRBJ2-7
D: TRBD1
size: many
V: TRBV4-1
DNA: TGCGCCAGCAGCCCGAGGACAGGCGAGCAGTACTTC
CDR3: CASSPRTGEQYF

J: TRBJ2-7
D: TRBD2
size: few
V: TRBV11-3
DNA: TGTGCCACCCAATCCGGGACTAGCGGGCGCGCGTCCTACGAGCAGTACTTC
CDR3: CATQSGTSGRASYEQYF

J: TRBJ2-7
D: NA
size: NA
V: TRBV27
DNA: TGTGCCAGCAGTTTCGGACAAGACTCCTACGAGCAGTACTTC
CDR3: CASSFGQDSYEQYF

J: TRBJ2-6
D: TRBD2
size: NA
V: TRBV5-1
DNA: TGCGCCAGCAGCTCGACTAGCGCGAGCTCTGGGGCCAACGTCCTGACTTTC
CDR3: CASSSTSASSGANVLTF

J: TRBJ2-5
D: TRBD2
size: NA
V: TRBV20-1
DNA: TGCAGTGCTCGCCCCGGGACTAGCGGTTACCAAGAGACCCAGTACTTC
CDR3: CSARPGTSGYQETQYF

J: TRBJ2-5
D: NA
size: few
V: TRBV2
DNA: TGTGCCAGCACCCCCGGGACATACCAAGAGACCCAGTACTTC
CDR3: CASTPGTYQETQYF

J: TRBJ1-2
D: NA
size: NA
V: TRBV7-3
DNA: TGTGCCAGCGGGGAGTTCGGGGCGGAGGGCTACACCTTC
CDR3: CASGEFGAEGYTF

J: TRBJ2-1
D: NA
size: few
V: TRBV12-3/TRBV12-4
DNA: TGTGCCAGCGTCCCGAACCCCCTCGGTGAGCAGTTCTTC
CDR3: CASVPNPLGEQFF

J: TRBJ2-7
D: NA
size: NA
V: TRBV11-1
DNA: TGTGCCAGCAGCTTCAGGGGTTTTGCGGACGAGCAGTACTTC
CDR3: CASSFRGFADEQYF

J: TRBJ1-2
D: NA
size: NA
V: TRBV7-2
DNA: TGTGCCAGCAGCTTAGCGCTCGTAGTTATGAACGGAAACGGCTACACCTTC
CDR3: CASSLALVVMNGNGYTF

J: TRBJ2-5
D: TRBD2
size: NA
V: TRBV2
DNA: TGTGCCAGCAGTGAAGGGGGTCTAGCGGGACAAGAGACCCAGTACTTC
CDR3: CASSEGGLAGQETQYF

J: TRBJ2-5
D: TRBD1
size: NA
V: TRBV2
DNA: TGTGCCAGCAGTGAAGCCAGGGGGGAGACCCAGTACTTC
CDR3: CASSEARGETQYF

J: TRBJ2-5
D: NA
size: NA
V: TRBV7-6
DNA: TGTGCCAGCAGCCAGTCTTCCCGGTCGGAGACCCAGTACTTC
CDR3: CASSQSSRSETQYF

J: TRBJ2-4
D: NA
size: few
V: TRBV15
DNA: TGTGCCACCAGCAGAGGAGGCGCGGACATTCAGTACTTC
CDR3: CATSRGGADIQYF

J: TRBJ2-4
D: TRBD2
size: NA
V: TRBV12-3/TRBV12-4
DNA: TGTGCCAGCAGTTGGGGGACTAGCGGGGGACTAGCCAAAAACATTCAGTACTTC
CDR3: CASSWGTSGGLAKNIQYF

J: TRBJ2-2
D: NA
size: few
V: TRBV9
DNA: TGTGCCAGCAGCGTACGGGGGGCAACGAACACCGGGGAGCTGTTTTTT
CDR3: CASSVRGATNTGELFF

J: TRBJ2-5
D: NA
size: NA
V: TRBV10-3
DNA: TGTGCCATCAGTGAAGGGCGGGACCAAGAGACCCAGTACTTC
CDR3: CAISEGRDQETQYF

J: TRBJ2-7
D: NA
size: NA
V: TRBV18
DNA: TGTGCCAGCTCGCCTGGGGCGAAATACGAGCAGTACTTC
CDR3: CASSPGAKYEQYF

J: TRBJ1-5
D: NA
size: few
V: TRBV3-1
DNA: TGTGCCAGCAGCCAAGAGAGATTTGGTCAGCCCCAGCATTTT
CDR3: CASSQERFGQPQHF

J: TRBJ2-1
D: NA
size: NA
V: TRBV12-3/TRBV12-4
DNA: TGTGCCAGCAGTCTCCTCACAGTTGGTGAGCAGTTCTTC
CDR3: CASSLLTVGEQFF

J: TRBJ1-2
D: NA
size: few
V: TRBV5-1
DNA: TGCGCCAGCAGCTTGGGTGGTCCTCAGAATGGCTATGGCTACACCTTC
CDR3: CASSLGGPQNGYGYTF

J: TRBJ2-1
D: TRBD2
size: NA
V: TRBV5-1
DNA: TGCGCCAGCAGCTTCCCGAAACTAGCGGCCAATGAGCAGTTCTTC
CDR3: CASSFPKLAANEQFF

J: TRBJ2-5
D: NA
size: NA
V: TRBV7-9
DNA: TGTGCCAGCACACCCCAACGGAGCCAAGAGACCCAGTACTTC
CDR3: CASTPQRSQETQYF

J: TRBJ2-3
D: TRBD2
size: NA
V: TRBV20-1
DNA: TGCAGTGCTAGAAGGGCTAGCGGGAGCGCCTGGAGCACAGATACGCAGTATTTT
CDR3: CSARRASGSAWSTDTQYF

J: TRBJ2-7
D: TRBD1
size: NA
V: TRBV3-1
DNA: TGTGCCAGCAGCCAAAACAGGGGGTCGTACGAGCAGTACTTC
CDR3: CASSQNRGSYEQYF

J: TRBJ2-6
D: NA
size: few
V: TRBV29-1
DNA: TGCAGCGTTGAGGACTCAGGGGCCAACGTCCTGACTTTC
CDR3: CSVEDSGANVLTF

J: TRBJ1-1
D: NA
size: NA
V: TRBV7-9
DNA: TGTGCCAGCAGCGTTCCACCCCTAGCTAACACTGAAGCTTTCTTT
CDR3: CASSVPPLANTEAFF

J: TRBJ2-1
D: TRBD2
size: few
V: TRBV27
DNA: TGTGCCAGCAGTTTTACAGCGGGGAGATTCGGGAATGAGCAGTTCTTC
CDR3: CASSFTAGRFGNEQFF

J: TRBJ2-7
D: NA
size: NA
V: TRBV14
DNA: TGTGCCAGCAGCCAGGAGGAGTCAGGTCACGAGCAGTACTTC
CDR3: CASSQEESGHEQYF

J: TRBJ2-1
D: NA
size: NA
V: TRBV6-2/TRBV6-3
DNA: TGTGCCAGCAGTTACACGGGGTTCGAGCAGTTCTTC
CDR3: CASSYTGFEQFF

J: TRBJ1-6
D: TRBD1
size: NA
V: TRBV7-9
DNA: TGTGCCAGCAGCGACGCCAGGGGGGGGTCCCTAAATTCACCCCTCCACTTT
CDR3: CASSDARGGSLNSPLHF

J: TRBJ1-5
D: NA
size: few
V: TRBV4-2
DNA: TGTGCCAGCAGCCAAGATAACCTTAATCAGCCCCAGCATTTT
CDR3: CASSQDNLNQPQHF

J: TRBJ2-7
D: TRBD2
size: few
V: TRBV28
DNA: TGTGCCAGCAGTTTAACCAAAGCGGGAGGGGGCTCCTACGAGCAGTACTTC
CDR3: CASSLTKAGGGSYEQYF

J: TRBJ2-3
D: TRBD2
size: NA
V: TRBV28
DNA: TGTGCCAGCACTCGGACTACGGCGGGGGGGCTTTCGCAGTATTTT
CDR3: CASTRTTAGGLSQYF

J: TRBJ2-7
D: TRBD1
size: NA
V: TRBV7-6
DNA: TGTGCCAGCAGCTTAGCAGGGGGCGGGTACTACGAGCAGTACTTC
CDR3: CASSLAGGGYYEQYF

J: TRBJ2-1
D: NA
size: once
V: TRBV7-2
DNA: TGTGCCAGCAGCTCAAACGGACAGCGAATCAATGAGCAGTTCTTC
CDR3: CASSSNGQRINEQFF

J: TRBJ2-5
D: TRBD2
size: NA
V: TRBV9
DNA: TGTGCCAGCAGCGAGGGACTAGCGGGGGGAGGAGGAGACCAAGAGACCCAGTACTTC
CDR3: CASSEGLAGGGGDQETQYF